This T cell receptor beta chain was identified during a study of breast tumors, draining lymph nodes, adjacent tissues. Findings of the study overall: Compared with basal-like, luminal-like tumors shared significantly more repertoire with nontumor tissue. The data were judged consistent with most tumor T cells coming from lymph node and expanding in tumor. That most tumor T cells come from lymph nodes remained unproven.

In TCRdb, the multiplex PCR reads were re-called with MiXCR into one record per CDR3 protein. The sample lists 200,000 to 300,000 distinct CDR3 sequences, about 30% occurring once. CDR3 size: 18 residues. V trimming: 0 bases; J trimming: 5 bases; junction bases outside the gene matches: 13. Germline V CDR1 and CDR2: DFQATT, SNEGSKA (reference sequence). Samples came from axillary lymph nodes draining the breast cancer. Notes on this clonotype: As yet, its antigen is unknown.

This TCR came from a female donor with breast cancer. Some clones in this sample may be carry-over from other donors' samples. The V gene is TRBV20-1, the J gene TRBJ2-1; 10 nucleotides agree with TRBD2. What was sequenced was axillary lymph node tissue. The CDR3 sequence: CSARELAGALPGDNEQFF. As DNA, the CDR3 is TGCAGTGCTAGAGAGCTAGCGGGAGCCCTACCTGGGGACAATGAGCAGTTCTTC.